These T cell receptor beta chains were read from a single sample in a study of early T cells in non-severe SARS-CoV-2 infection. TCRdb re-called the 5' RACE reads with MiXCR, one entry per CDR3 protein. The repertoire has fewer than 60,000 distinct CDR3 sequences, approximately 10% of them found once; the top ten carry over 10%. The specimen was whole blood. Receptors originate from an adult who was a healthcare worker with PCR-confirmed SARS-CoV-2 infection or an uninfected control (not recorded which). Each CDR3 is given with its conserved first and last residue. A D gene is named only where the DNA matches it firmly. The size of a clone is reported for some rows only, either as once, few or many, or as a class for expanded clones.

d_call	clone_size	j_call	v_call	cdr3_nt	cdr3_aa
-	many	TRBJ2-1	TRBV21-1	TGTGCCAGCCTACTCTTCCCGGGACAGGGGGACAATGAGCAGTTCTTC	CASLLFPGQGDNEQFF
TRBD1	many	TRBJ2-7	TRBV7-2	TGTGCCAGCAGCCTCACCGGGACAGGGATCTACGAGCAGTACTTC	CASSLTGTGIYEQYF
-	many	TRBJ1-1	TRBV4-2	TGTGCCAGCAGCCAAGATCAGGAGCTGGGAGGCACTGAAGCTTTCTTT	CASSQDQELGGTEAFF
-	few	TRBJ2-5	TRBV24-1	TGTGCCACCAGTGATTGGGGAAGGACCCGCTACCAAGAGACCCAGTACTTC	CATSDWGRTRYQETQYF
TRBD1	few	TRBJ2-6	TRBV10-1	TGCGCCAGCTGCCCGGGACAGATAAGTTTCTCTGGGGCCAACGTCCTGACTTTC	CASCPGQISFSGANVLTF
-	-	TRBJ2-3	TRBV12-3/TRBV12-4	TGTGCCAGCAGTGCCACGCTGGAAAGGGCCGATACGCAGTATTTT	CASSATLERADTQYF
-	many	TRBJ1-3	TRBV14	TGTGCCAGCAGCCATGGGACCTTTGGAAACACCATATATTTT	CASSHGTFGNTIYF
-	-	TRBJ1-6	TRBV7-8	TGTGCCAGCAGCTCGTCGACAGGATATAATTCACCCCTCCACTTT	CASSSSTGYNSPLHF
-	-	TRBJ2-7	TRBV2	TGTGCCAGCAGTGAAGTCACCGCGGACGAGCAGTACTTC	CASSEVTADEQYF
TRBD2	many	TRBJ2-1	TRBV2	TGTGCCAGCAGTGAAGCGGGGCCTAGCGGCCGTAAGTTCTTC	CASSEAGPSGRKFF
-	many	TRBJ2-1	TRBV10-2	TGCGCCAGCACCCCGGCTTTCCCCCCCTATTACTACAATGAGCAGTTCTTC	CASTPAFPPYYYNEQFF
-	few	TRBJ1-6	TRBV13	TGTGCCAGCAGCTTAGGTACGGCGAACAATTCACCCCTCCACTTT	CASSLGTANNSPLHF
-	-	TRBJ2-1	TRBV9	TGTGCCAGCAGCGTAGCGGTAGGCATATACCACAATGAGCAGTTCTTC	CASSVAVGIYHNEQFF
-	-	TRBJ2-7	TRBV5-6	TGTGCCAGCAGCTTAGAGGGGGGGCCTCGGACCCGATCCTCCGGCTACGAGCAGTACTTC	CASSLEGGPRTRSSGYEQYF
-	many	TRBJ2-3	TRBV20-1	TGCAGTGCCGCACCCCGGGGCTCTACGCAGTATTTT	CSAAPRGSTQYF
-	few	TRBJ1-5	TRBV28	TGTGCCAGCAGTTTAGCGTTTCAGCCCCAGCATTTT	CASSLAFQPQHF
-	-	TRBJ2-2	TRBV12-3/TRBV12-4	TGTGCCAGCAGTAAAAGGGGGTTTCAGACCGGGGAGCTGTTTTTT	CASSKRGFQTGELFF
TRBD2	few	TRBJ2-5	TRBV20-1	TGCAGTGCTAGAGATGTTCTAGCGGCAGACCAAGAGACCCAGTACTTC	CSARDVLAADQETQYF
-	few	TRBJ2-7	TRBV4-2	TGTGCCAGCAGCCAAGATCTGGGGCGCGAGCAGTACTTC	CASSQDLGREQYF
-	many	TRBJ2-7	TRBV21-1	TGTGCCAGCAGCTCCACTACAGGGGCCGAGCAGTACTTC	CASSSTTGAEQYF
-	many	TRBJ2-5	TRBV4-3	TGCGCCAGCAGCCGGCAGAACCCCGAAGAGACCCAGTACTTC	CASSRQNPEETQYF
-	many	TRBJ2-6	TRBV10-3	TGTGCCACCAGGGATAGGACTCAGTTAGAGGCCAACGTCCTGACTTTC	CATRDRTQLEANVLTF
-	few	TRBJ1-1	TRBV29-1	TGCAGCGTTGAGAGGGGACAAATGAACACTGAAGCTTTCTTT	CSVERGQMNTEAFF
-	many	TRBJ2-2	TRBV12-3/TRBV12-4	TGTGCCAGCAGTTTTACTACAAACACCGGGGAGCTGTTTTTT	CASSFTTNTGELFF
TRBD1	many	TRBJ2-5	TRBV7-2	TGTGCCAGCAGCCCTTGGGGGGACAGGGGTGAGACCCAGTACTTC	CASSPWGDRGETQYF
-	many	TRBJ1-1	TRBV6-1	TGTGCCAGCAGTGAAGCTCCGGTCAACACTGAAGCTTTCTTT	CASSEAPVNTEAFF
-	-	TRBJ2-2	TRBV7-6	TGTGCCAGCAGCTTAGACATAACCGGGGAGCTGTTTTTT	CASSLDITGELFF
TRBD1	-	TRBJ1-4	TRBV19	TGTGCCAGTAGTAACGACAGGGGCGGCGAAAAACTGTTTTTT	CASSNDRGGEKLFF
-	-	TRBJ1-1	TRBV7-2	TGTGCCAGCAGCTCCAATTTTAACACTGAAGCTTTCTTT	CASSSNFNTEAFF
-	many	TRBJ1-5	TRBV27	TGTGCCAGCCAATTAACGCTGAAGGGAGGGCCCCAGCATTTT	CASQLTLKGGPQHF
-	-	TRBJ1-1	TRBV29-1	TGCAGCGCTGCACACAACCTGAACACTGAAGCTTTCTTT	CSAAHNLNTEAFF
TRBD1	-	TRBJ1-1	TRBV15	TGTGCCACCAGCAGAGATGGAGGGGGCCACACTGAAGCTTTCTTT	CATSRDGGGHTEAFF
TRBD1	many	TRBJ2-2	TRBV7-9	TGTGCCAGCAGCCTCTGGGGGACAGCGAACACCGGGGAGCTGTTTTTT	CASSLWGTANTGELFF
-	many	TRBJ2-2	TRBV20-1	TGCAGTGCTAGCAGGGCCTCCACCGGGGAGCTGTTTTTT	CSASRASTGELFF
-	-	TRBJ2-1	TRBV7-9	TGTGCCAGCAGCCCCGGCGGGCCGGGGTTCTTC	CASSPGGPGFF
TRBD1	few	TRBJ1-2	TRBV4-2	TGTGCCAGCAGCCAAGCAACCGGGACAGAGTATGGCTACACCTTC	CASSQATGTEYGYTF
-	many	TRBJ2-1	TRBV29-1	TGCAGCTCAGCTCCTGGGGACCTCTCCTACAATGAGCAGTTCTTC	CSSAPGDLSYNEQFF
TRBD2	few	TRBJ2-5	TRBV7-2	TGTGCCAGCAGCTTAAAAGCGGGGGGCCGGGAGACCCAGTACTTC	CASSLKAGGRETQYF
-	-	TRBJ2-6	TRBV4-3	TGCGCCAGCAGCCAAGATGTAGGGGGAAGCTCTGGGGCCAACGTCCTGACTTTC	CASSQDVGGSSGANVLTF
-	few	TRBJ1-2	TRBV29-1	TGCAGCGTTGATCCTGGACAGAGCTACACCTTC	CSVDPGQSYTF
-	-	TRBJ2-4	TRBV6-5	TGTGCCAGCAGCGTCGGTGCGGACATTCAGTACTTC	CASSVGADIQYF
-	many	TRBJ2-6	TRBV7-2	TGTGCCAGCAGGGAGGGGACTGGGGCCAACGTCCTGACTTTC	CASREGTGANVLTF
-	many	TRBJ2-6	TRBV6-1	TGTGCCAGCCTGATGAGAGGAGCTTCCCCCGTACGCTCTGGGGCCAACGTCCTGACTTTC	CASLMRGASPVRSGANVLTF
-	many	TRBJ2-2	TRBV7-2	TGTGCCAGCAGCTACGACAGGAGGGACACCGGGGAGCTGTTTTTT	CASSYDRRDTGELFF
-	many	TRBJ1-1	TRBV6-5	TGTGCCAGCACCGAGGGGGGCACTGAAGCTTTCTTT	CASTEGGTEAFF
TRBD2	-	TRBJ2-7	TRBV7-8	TGTGCCAGCAGCTTAGAAGCGGGGGGGTTCCGCGAGCAGTACTTC	CASSLEAGGFREQYF
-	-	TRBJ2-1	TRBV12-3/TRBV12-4	TGTGCCAGCAGTTTGGGGGCCATCAGGGTACCTGAGCAGTTCTTC	CASSLGAIRVPEQFF
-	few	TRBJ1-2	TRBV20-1	TGCAGTGTCAGTAGTGGGGGAGTCGGCTATGGCTACACCTTC	CSVSSGGVGYGYTF
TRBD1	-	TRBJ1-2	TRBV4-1	TGCGCCAGCAGCCAAGACGGCGCAGGGGGAGGTGGCTACACCTTC	CASSQDGAGGGGYTF
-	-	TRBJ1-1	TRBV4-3	TGCGCCAGCAGCCAAAAGGCGGGCACTGAAGCTTTCTTT	CASSQKAGTEAFF
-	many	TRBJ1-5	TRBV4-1	TGCGCCAGCAGCCGTGAGGGAGGTGGCAATCAGCCCCAGCATTTT	CASSREGGGNQPQHF
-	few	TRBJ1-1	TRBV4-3	TGCGCCAGCAGCCAGACGGCTTTGACGGGCGCTGAAGCTTTCTTT	CASSQTALTGAEAFF
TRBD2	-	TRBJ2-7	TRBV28	TGTGCCAGCAGTGCCACTAGCGCTGGCGAGCAGTACTTC	CASSATSAGEQYF
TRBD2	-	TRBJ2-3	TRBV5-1	TGCGCCAGCAGCGAAGGGACTAGCGGGGGCCTCAGTCCGCAGTATTTT	CASSEGTSGGLSPQYF
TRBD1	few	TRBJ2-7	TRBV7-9	TGTGCCAGCAGCTCCGACAGGGGAAACGAGCAGTACTTC	CASSSDRGNEQYF
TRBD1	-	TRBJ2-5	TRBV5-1	TGCGCCAGCAGACTATTGGGACAGTCTATTGAAGAGACCCAGTACTTC	CASRLLGQSIEETQYF
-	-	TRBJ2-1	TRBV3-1	TGTGCCAGCAGCCAAAAGCCACAACCGCAGTTCTTC	CASSQKPQPQFF